Below are 26 T cell receptor beta chains sequenced from a single sample in a study of OX40 agonist ivuxolimab in advanced cancers. Profiling relied on immunoSEQ multiplex PCR, and the TCRdb table lists in-frame clones only, not all of them. There are some 18,000 clones in the sample; roughly 85% occur only once, and 62% lies in the top ten. The sequenced sample was CD4+ or CD8+ T cells sorted from blood, obtained in a trial of the OX40 agonist ivuxolimab. Source of these receptors: an adult with an advanced solid tumor such as melanoma, head and neck, liver or kidney cancer.

This chain connects TRBV5-6 to TRBJ1-1, with D possibly matching TRBD1 (6 bases). Trimming left V 5 bases short and J 1 base short, with 12 bases between. Germline-derived CDR1 and CDR2 are SGHDT and YYEEEE. The CDR3 is made up of 14 amino acids. CDR3 DNA: TGTGCCAGCAGTGTGGGGGGGCGGAACACTGAAGCTTTCTTT. This translates into CASSVGGRNTEAFF.

The chain links TRBV4-2 to TRBJ1-6, with a tentative D call TRBD1 (5 bases). CDR3 size: 20 residues. V lost 7 bases and J 0 bases, leaving 25 bases between the germline ends. Germline lookup yields CDR1 LGHNA and CDR2 YNFKEQ. This CDR3 reads CASNEGTGGGFSSYNSPLHF. CDR3 coding DNA: TGTGCCAGCAACGAAGGGACGGGCGGGGGGTTTAGCTCCTATAATTCACCCCTCCACTTT.

This chain joins TRBV7-3 and TRBJ2-1; D is unclear. The CDR3 length is 15 residues. Trimming stripped 3 bases from V and 0 bases from J, with 9 bases between. Germline CDR1 and CDR2: SGHTA and FQGTGA. The CDR3 region has the DNA TGTGCCAGCAGCTTCGGGTACAGCTCCTACAATGAGCAGTTCTTC. Translated, it gives CASSFGYSSYNEQFF.

This clone was recorded once. This chain uses TRBV4-1 with TRBJ2-7; TRBD1 matches at 7 bases. With 5 bases clipped from V and 3 bases from J, the junction kept 4 bases outside the gene matches. This CDR3 contains 13 residues. Looked up from germline, CDR1 is MGHRA and CDR2 is YSYEKL. The CDR3 protein is CASSTGQFYEQYF. As DNA, the CDR3 is TGCGCCAGCAGCACGGGACAGTTCTACGAGCAGTACTTC.

By share of the sample, this clone is large. The rearrangement uses TRBV19 and TRBJ2-1; 12 nucleotides agree with TRBD2. The CDR3 contains 15 residues. The trim removed 6 bases at V and 5 bases at J, leaving 5 bases unmatched. The V gene's germline CDR1 is LNHDA and CDR2 SQIVND (reference sequence). The CDR3 region is CASSMTSGGNNEQFF. The CDR3 coding sequence is TGTGCCAGTAGCATGACTAGCGGGGGAAACAATGAGCAGTTCTTC.

This clone was seen a single time. V gene TRBV27 combines with J gene TRBJ2-5; TRBD2 matches at 8 bases. Germline-derived CDR1 and CDR2 are MNHEY and SMNVEV (reference sequence). CDR3 length: 16 residues. Trimming took 10 bases from V and 2 from J; bases not matched to a gene: 15. The DNA of the CDR3 is TGTGCCACCGCGGGTAGCGGGGTATTTGAGCAAGAGACCCAGTACTTC. Amino acids: CATAGSGVFEQETQYF.

J is TRBJ2-7 and V is TRBV5-6; D is ambiguous. This CDR3 has 15 residues. Deletions cut 4 bases from V and 6 bases from J, with 20 bases between. CDR1 SGHDT and CDR2 YYEEEE come from the germline V gene. CDR3 region: CASSQYAAGTPEQYF. The CDR3 region has the DNA TGTGCCAGCAGCCAATACGCAGCCGGAACCCCCGAGCAGTACTTC.

The chain links TRBV19 to TRBJ2-1; 7 bases map to TRBD2. The CDR3 is 16 residues long. Germline CDR1 LNHDA, CDR2 SQIVND (reference sequence). V shed 5 bases, J shed 7 bases, and the junction held 14 bases outside the gene matches. The CDR3 here is CASSPGLSLVVNEQFF. For the CDR3, the DNA is TGTGCCAGTAGTCCGGGACTATCCCTCGTTGTGAATGAGCAGTTCTTC.

As for this clone: The same CDR3 arises from other DNA sequences in this sample as well. V is TRBV19 and J is TRBJ1-5; D not resolved. The V gene's germline CDR1 is LNHDA and CDR2 SQIVND (reference sequence). V lost 7 bases and J lost 2, with 9 bases in between. The CDR3 loop spans 13 amino acids. The CDR3 sequence: CASTPGGNQPQHF. The CDR3 DNA sequence: TGTGCCAGTACCCCGGGAGGCAATCAGCCCCAGCATTTT.

This clone occurred a few times. Other DNA sequences within the sample encode an identical CDR3. The J gene is TRBJ2-7, the V gene TRBV11-2; 7 bases fit TRBD1. CDR3 length: 13 residues. Germline loops: CDR1 SGHAT, CDR2 FQNNGV. Losses at the gene ends were 5 bases for V and 2 bases for J; bases not matched to a gene: 3. This CDR3 is CASSPTGPYEQYF. CDR3 nucleotides: TGTGCCAGCAGCCCGACAGGGCCCTACGAGCAGTACTTC.

The chain joins TRBV11-3 to TRBJ2-3; D unclear. The V and J ends lost 4 bases and 1 base respectively, with 6 bases between them. There are 13 residues in the CDR3. Per the germline V gene, CDR1 is SGHNT and CDR2 is YENEEA. The CDR3 DNA reads TGTGCCAGCAGCTCTGAGGGCACAGATACGCAGTATTTT. This encodes CASSSEGTDTQYF.

This chain connects TRBV6-5 to TRBJ1-1, with D uncertain. Germline assignment: CDR1 MNHEY and CDR2 SVGAGI. The V gene lost 2 bases and the J gene lost 0 bases, with 7 bases spanning the gap. The CDR3 runs 14 residues. The DNA of the CDR3 is TGTGCCAGCAGTTACGCCGACATGAACACTGAAGCTTTCTTT. This sequence encodes CASSYADMNTEAFF.

V usage is TRBV5-1 and J usage is TRBJ2-7; D gene unclear. With 4 bases removed from V and 0 bases from J, the gap between germline ends came to 14 bases. The CDR3 length is 15 residues. In germline, CDR1 is SGHRS, CDR2 YFSETQ. The CDR3 sequence is CASSKSTESSYEQYF. The CDR3 nucleotides are TGCGCCAGCAGCAAGTCCACGGAGAGCTCCTACGAGCAGTACTTC.

CDR3 region: CASSKTSGGFREQFF. CDR3 in DNA: TGTGCCAGTAGCAAGACTAGCGGGGGGTTCCGAGAGCAGTTCTTC. The rearrangement joins TRBV19 to TRBJ2-1; 13 nucleotides agree with TRBD2. Trimming at V came to 6 bases and at J to 10 bases, leaving 9 bases not matched to a gene. This CDR3 region has 15 residues. Germline assignment: CDR1 LNHDA and CDR2 SQIVND (reference sequence).

This clone was seen more than once but under ten times. This chain links TRBV7-2 with TRBJ2-1, with D possibly matching TRBD2 (5 bases). This CDR3 has 16 residues. V was pared by 3 bases and J by 0 bases, with 12 bases between. Germline V CDR1 and CDR2: SGHTA, FQGNSA. The CDR3 sequence: CASSFPGESSYNEQFF. The CDR3 bases are TGTGCCAGCAGCTTCCCCGGGGAGAGCTCCTACAATGAGCAGTTCTTC.

The chain has TRBV27 and TRBJ2-2, with D perhaps matching TRBD2 (6 bases). The V and J ends lost 6 bases and 6 bases respectively, with 8 bases between them. The V gene's germline CDR1 is MNHEY and CDR2 SMNVEV (reference sequence). CDR3 length: 12 residues. The CDR3 is CASSWGAGELFF. DNA of the CDR3: TGTGCCAGCAGCTGGGGGGCCGGGGAGCTGTTTTTT.

The rearrangement uses TRBV28 and TRBJ2-1; D not resolved. From germline, CDR1 is MDHEN and CDR2 SYDVKM. The CDR3 has 13 residues. Deletions cut 4 bases from V and 7 bases from J, with 11 bases between. The CDR3 nucleotides read TGTGCCAGCAGTTCGCACCCCGGTAATGAGCAGTTCTTC. It encodes CASSSHPGNEQFF. Complete variable domain (other parts from reference TRBV28 and TRBJ2-1): DVKVTQSSRYLVKRTGEKVFLECVQDMDHENMFWYRQDPGLGLRLIYFSYDVKMKEKGDIPEGYSVSREKKERFSLILESASTNQTSMYLCASSSHPGNEQFFGPGTRLTVL.

Only one count was recorded for this clone. The chain couples TRBV7-2 to TRBJ2-5; 7 bases align to TRBD1. This CDR3 spans 16 amino acids. CDR1 is SGHTA and CDR2 is FQGNSA in the germline V gene. After removal of 1 base from V and 2 bases from J, the junction contained 7 bases not matched to a gene. CDR3 nucleotide sequence: TGTGCCAGCAGCTTAGATGGGACAGCCGAACAAGAGACCCAGTACTTC. This gives the protein CASSLDGTAEQETQYF.

The rearrangement joins TRBV2 to TRBJ2-1; maybe TRBD2 (5 bases). Germline V gene lookup returns CDR1 SNHLY and CDR2 FYNNEI. This CDR3 has 12 residues. The V end lost 8 bases, the J end lost 7 bases, and 12 bases lay between the germline ends. Written as DNA, the CDR3 is TGTGCCAGCGCCGAGGGAACGAATGAGCAGTTCTTC. Translated, it gives CASAEGTNEQFF.

The V and J genes are TRBV28 and TRBJ2-1; a weak D match, TRBD1 (6 bases). V dropped 1 base and J dropped 6 bases, with 13 bases sitting between them. This CDR3 contains 15 residues. In germline, CDR1 is MDHEN, CDR2 SYDVKM. CDR3 coding DNA: TGTGCCAGCAGTTTATTCGGACAGACGCTCAATGAGCAGTTCTTC. Its translation is CASSLFGQTLNEQFF.

The chain has TRBV27 and TRBJ2-1, with 9 bases fitting TRBD2. V shed 3 bases, J shed 10 bases, and the junction held 7 bases outside the gene matches. The CDR3 has 14 residues. Germline CDR1 MNHEY, CDR2 SMNVEV (reference sequence). CDR3: CASSFSGLAGEQFF. DNA of the CDR3: TGTGCCAGCAGTTTTTCGGGACTAGCAGGCGAGCAGTTCTTC.

The gene calls are TRBV19 and TRBJ1-2; D is undetermined. Per germline, CDR1 LNHDA and CDR2 SQIVND (reference sequence). The germline V and J ends were trimmed by 1 base and 5 bases, with 11 bases remaining between them. The CDR3 is 14 residues long. The chain's CDR3 is CASSIGSSGYGYTF. Here the CDR3 DNA reads TGTGCCAGTAGTATAGGATCCTCTGGATATGGCTACACCTTC. The full variable domain, in which reference TRBV19 and TRBJ1-2 provide the parts outside the CDR3, is DGGITQSPKYLFRKEGQNVTLSCEQNLNHDAMYWYRQDPGQGLRLIYYSQIVNDFQKGDIAEGYSVSREKKESFPLTVTSAQKNPTAFYLCASSIGSSGYGYTFGSGTRLTVV.

This rearrangement joins TRBV27 to TRBJ1-2, with TRBD1 as a possible D gene (6 bases). Between the trimmed V and J ends, which lost 3 bases and 5 bases, there was a span of 16 bases. CDR3 length: 15 amino acids. Per the germline V gene, CDR1 is MNHEY and CDR2 is SMNVEV (reference sequence). CDR3 in amino acids: CASSFDGGAGYGYTF. The CDR3 nucleotides read TGTGCCAGCAGTTTTGATGGGGGCGCGGGGTATGGCTACACCTTC.

The chain links TRBV27 to TRBJ2-7, with TRBD2 matching over 9 bases. CDR3 length equals 13 residues. Germline assignment: CDR1 MNHEY and CDR2 SMNVEV (reference sequence). Trimming removed 7 bases from V and 2 bases from J; junction bases left unmatched: 3. The DNA for the CDR3 is TGTGCCAGCAAGCGGGGGGACACCTACGAGCAGTACTTC. Encoded protein: CASKRGDTYEQYF.

DNA for the CDR3: TGCGCCAGCAGCCAAGAGGGACTAGAGACGTTCACAGATACGCAGTATTTT. It is translated as CASSQEGLETFTDTQYF. The chain has TRBV4-1 and TRBJ2-3; 8 bases agree with TRBD2. CDR3 size: 17 residues. Germline V lookup: CDR1 MGHRA, CDR2 YSYEKL. Germline trimming cut 0 bases from V and 2 bases from J; bases unmatched to any gene: 7.

This chain connects TRBV4-1 to TRBJ2-3; 8 nucleotides align to TRBD1. Germline V gives CDR1 MGHRA, CDR2 YSYEKL. Trimming removed 4 bases from V and 0 bases from J; junction bases left unmatched: 6. This CDR3 has 16 residues. CDR3 amino acids: CASSRGTGASTDTQYF. The CDR3 coding sequence is TGCGCCAGCAGCCGGGGGACAGGAGCTAGCACAGATACGCAGTATTTT.